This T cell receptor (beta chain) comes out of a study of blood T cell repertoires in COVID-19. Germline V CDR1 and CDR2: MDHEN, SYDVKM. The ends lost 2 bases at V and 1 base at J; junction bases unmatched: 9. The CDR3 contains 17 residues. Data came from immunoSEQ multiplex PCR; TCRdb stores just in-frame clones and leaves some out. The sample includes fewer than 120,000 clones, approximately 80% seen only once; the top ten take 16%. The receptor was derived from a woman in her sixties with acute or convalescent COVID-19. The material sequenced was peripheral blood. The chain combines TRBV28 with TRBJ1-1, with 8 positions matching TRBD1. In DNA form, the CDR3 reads TGTGCCAGCAGTTTAAATGGCAGGGGGCGCGGGAACACTGAAGCTTTCTTT. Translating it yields CASSLNGRGRGNTEAFF.